Listed below are T cell receptor beta chains from one sample, sequenced in a study of T cells after yellow fever vaccination. TCRdb re-analysed the 5' RACE reads in MiXCR, keeping a single row per CDR3 protein. The table records more than 350,000 distinct CDR3 sequences, 11% of them present only once. The sample was PBMCs, taken on the day of the first yellow fever vaccination. Every receptor here comes from a man aged 18 to 30 who received the YFV17D yellow fever vaccine. The CDR3 runs from the conserved cysteine through the conserved F or W. The order of the fields is clone size, J gene, V gene, D gene, CDR3 DNA, CDR3 protein. A D gene is named only where the DNA matches it firmly. Clone size is stated in some rows and not others, as once, few, many or a class when expanded.

clone size: NA; J gene: TRBJ1-2; V gene: TRBV3-1; D gene: NA; CDR3 DNA: TGTGCCAGCTCATGGGGGGCACCAGATGGCTACACCTTC; CDR3 protein: CASSWGAPDGYTF
clone size: few; J gene: TRBJ2-7; V gene: TRBV12-3/TRBV12-4; D gene: TRBD1; CDR3 DNA: TGTGCCAGCAGGGGGACAGGGCGTTTAGAGCAGTACTTC; CDR3 protein: CASRGTGRLEQYF
clone size: NA; J gene: TRBJ1-2; V gene: TRBV10-3; D gene: NA; CDR3 DNA: TGTGCCATCAGTGAGGAGGCTACGGTTCGCTACACCTTC; CDR3 protein: CAISEEATVRYTF
clone size: NA; J gene: TRBJ1-1; V gene: TRBV19; D gene: NA; CDR3 DNA: TGTGCCAGTAGGGACAGCCCGTACACTGAAGCTTTCTTT; CDR3 protein: CASRDSPYTEAFF
clone size: many; J gene: TRBJ2-3; V gene: TRBV20-1; D gene: TRBD2; CDR3 DNA: TGCAGTGCTAGAGATCCGGGTAGCGGGGGGGCCGCGGATACGCAGTATTTT; CDR3 protein: CSARDPGSGGAADTQYF
clone size: few; J gene: TRBJ2-1; V gene: TRBV4-3; D gene: NA; CDR3 DNA: TGCGCCAGCAGCCAAGAAGGGAGCTCCTACAATGAGCAGTTCTTC; CDR3 protein: CASSQEGSSYNEQFF
clone size: few; J gene: TRBJ1-1; V gene: TRBV12-3/TRBV12-4; D gene: TRBD1; CDR3 DNA: TGTGCCAGCAGCGAACAGACAGGGGTGAACACTGAAGCTTTCTTT; CDR3 protein: CASSEQTGVNTEAFF
clone size: NA; J gene: TRBJ2-1; V gene: TRBV7-9; D gene: NA; CDR3 DNA: TGTGCCAGCAGCTCCCCGGTCTTAATTTACAATGAGCAGTTCTTC; CDR3 protein: CASSSPVLIYNEQFF
clone size: NA; J gene: TRBJ1-1; V gene: TRBV7-8; D gene: NA; CDR3 DNA: TGTGCCAGCAGCTTAGAACGGCACATGAACACTGAAGCTTTCTTT; CDR3 protein: CASSLERHMNTEAFF
clone size: NA; J gene: TRBJ1-1; V gene: TRBV4-2; D gene: NA; CDR3 DNA: TGTGCCAGCAGCCAAGAACCAGGGTTACGGTACACTGAAGCTTTCTTT; CDR3 protein: CASSQEPGLRYTEAFF
clone size: NA; J gene: TRBJ2-1; V gene: TRBV19; D gene: TRBD2; CDR3 DNA: TGTGCCAGTAGTATAAATGCACTAGCGGGGGTCGGGAATGAGCAGTTCTTC; CDR3 protein: CASSINALAGVGNEQFF
clone size: many; J gene: TRBJ2-7; V gene: TRBV6-5; D gene: NA; CDR3 DNA: TGTGCCAGCAGTTACGGGGTTCGCACCTACGAGCAGTACTTC; CDR3 protein: CASSYGVRTYEQYF
clone size: NA; J gene: TRBJ2-4; V gene: TRBV12-5; D gene: NA; CDR3 DNA: TGTGCTAGTGGGACAACAGGACGGATAAAAAACATTCAGTACTTC; CDR3 protein: CASGTTGRIKNIQYF
clone size: NA; J gene: TRBJ2-3; V gene: TRBV5-4; D gene: TRBD1; CDR3 DNA: TGTGCCAGCAGGAGACCGGGACAGCTCGCAGATACGCAGTATTTT; CDR3 protein: CASRRPGQLADTQYF
clone size: NA; J gene: TRBJ2-1; V gene: TRBV5-4; D gene: NA; CDR3 DNA: TGTGCCAGCAGCTCACCTAACTACAATGAGCAGTTCTTC; CDR3 protein: CASSSPNYNEQFF
clone size: NA; J gene: TRBJ1-5; V gene: TRBV4-1; D gene: NA; CDR3 DNA: TGCGCCAGCAGCCAAGATCCGTCAAATCAGCCCCAGCATTTT; CDR3 protein: CASSQDPSNQPQHF
clone size: many; J gene: TRBJ1-5; V gene: TRBV7-8; D gene: TRBD1; CDR3 DNA: TGTGCCAGCAGCTCATTATTGAAGGACAGGGGGCTTTATCAGCCCCAGCATTTT; CDR3 protein: CASSSLLKDRGLYQPQHF